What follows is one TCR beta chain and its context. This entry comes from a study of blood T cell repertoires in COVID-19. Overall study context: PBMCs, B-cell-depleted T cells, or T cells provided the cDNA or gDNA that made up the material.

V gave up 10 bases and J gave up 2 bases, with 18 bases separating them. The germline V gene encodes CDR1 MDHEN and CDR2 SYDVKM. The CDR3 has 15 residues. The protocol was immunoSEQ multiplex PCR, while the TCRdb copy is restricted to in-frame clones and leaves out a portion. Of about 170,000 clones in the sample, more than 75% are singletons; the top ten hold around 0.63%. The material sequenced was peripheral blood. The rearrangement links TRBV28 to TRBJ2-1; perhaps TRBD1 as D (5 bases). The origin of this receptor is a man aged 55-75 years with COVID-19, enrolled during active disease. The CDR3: CATRPAGITYNEQFF. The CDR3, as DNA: TGTGCCACCCGACCCGCAGGGATAACCTACAATGAGCAGTTCTTC.